This T cell receptor (beta chain) was identified in a study of human T cells and chemical hapten exposure. Time point described: healthy volunteer bleed at 2 weeks. Unfractionated whole blood served as the source for total RNA extraction. The J segment lost 4 bases and the V segment lost 6 bases, leaving 11 bases of the junction unmatched. This CDR3 spans 15 amino acids. Germline V CDR1 and CDR2: KGHSH, LQKENI. TCRdb ran MiXCR on the RACE reads and lists one entry per CDR3 protein. The table lists tens of thousands of distinct CDR3 sequences, approximately 10% of them singletons. The TCR comes from a female donor in good health. Some clones in this sample may be carry-over from other donors' samples. This rearrangement joins TRBV18 to TRBJ1-1; 7 bases are a match to TRBD1. The sample consisted of whole blood. CDR3 nucleotides: TGTGCCAGCTCGTGGGACAGTCAAGGTACCACTGAAGCTTTCTTT. Translated, it gives CASSWDSQGTTEAFF. Based on the CDR3 plus reference TRBV18 and TRBJ1-1, the full variable domain is NAGVMQNPRHLVRRRGQEARLRCSPMKGHSHVYWYRQLPEEGLKFMVYLQKENIIDESGMPKERFSAEFPKEGPSILRIQQVVRGDSAAYFCASSWDSQGTTEAFFGQGTRLTVV.